The T cell receptor beta chain described here comes from a study of cytomegalovirus exposure and HLA in healthy donors. Turning to the study itself: There were 85 million or so unique TCRs (from HLA-typed donors) in an early data release.

Study findings and constraints: Earlier analysis looked at TCR beta V segments, and most were productive about 90% or about 30% of the time. Later analysis associated a missense DCLRE1C variant with TCR beta V- and J-gene trimming.

Amplification used 60 Vbeta primers and 13 Jbeta primers. Measured with immunoSEQ multiplex PCR; TCRdb has only the in-frame clones, and not every one. The sample has about 180,000 clones, 82% seen once. Germline CDR1 reads SGDLS; CDR2 reads YYNGEE. The CDR3 sequence is 15 residues long. Trimming took 3 bases from V and 2 from J; bases not matched to a gene: 6. Note on this clone: Its specificity is not known.

This chain uses TRBV9 with TRBJ2-7; 9 bases map to TRBD1. Sequencing was carried out using PBMCs. This sequence originates from a man aged 35 to 55 in good health and CMV-seronegative. DNA of the CDR3: TGTGCCAGCAGCGCCGACGGGACAGGGACCTACGAGCAGTACTTC. This encodes CASSADGTGTYEQYF.